These 17 T cell receptor beta chains originate from one sample sequenced in a study of cytomegalovirus exposure and HLA in healthy donors. Researchers ran the PCR with 60 Vbeta and 13 Jbeta primers. Produced via immunoSEQ multiplex PCR; TCRdb's table is partial and in-frame only. There are around 150,000 clones in the sample; about 70% occur only once, and more than 9% lies in the top ten. Sequencing was performed on PBMCs. These TCRs come from a man aged 25 to 40 in good health and CMV-seropositive.

The chain employs TRBV6-5 and TRBJ1-1, with 7 bases aligning to TRBD1. Per the germline V gene, CDR1 is MNHEY and CDR2 is SVGAGI. The CDR3 runs 12 residues. V shed 5 bases and J 10 bases; nucleotides not matched to a gene: 7. CDR3 loop: CASSEIDRAAFF. CDR3 nucleotide sequence: TGTGCCAGCAGTGAGATCGACAGGGCAGCTTTCTTT.

This clone was seen a single time. The V call is TRBV11-2, the J call TRBJ2-7; 12 bases are shared with TRBD2. In germline, CDR1 is SGHAT, CDR2 FQNNGV. V lost 5 bases, J lost 6 bases, and 5 bases stayed unmatched. The length of the CDR3 is 14 residues. CDR3 bases: TGTGCCAGCAGCCCGAGACTAGCGGGAGTCGAGCAGTACTTC. Protein sequence: CASSPRLAGVEQYF.

A single count supports this clone. This chain connects TRBV7-2 to TRBJ1-5, with TRBD1 identical over 8 bases. Trimming cost V 2 bases and J 3 bases; bases outside gene matches: 6. CDR1 is SGHTA and CDR2 is FQGNSA in the germline V gene. The CDR3 runs to 16 residues. The CDR3 is CASSLQGAGNNQPQHF. The CDR3, as DNA: TGTGCCAGCAGCTTACAGGGGGCTGGAAACAATCAGCCCCAGCATTTT. Full variable domain (missing parts from reference TRBV7-2 and TRBJ1-5): GAGVSQSPSNKVTEKGKDVELRCDPISGHTALYWYRQSLGQGLEFLIYFQGNSAPDKSGLPSDRFSAERTGGSVSTLTIQRTQQEDSAVYLCASSLQGAGNNQPQHFGDGTRLSIL.

This clone was seen a handful of times. The chain has TRBV5-6 and TRBJ2-7, with D possibly being TRBD2 (5 bases). Germline loops: CDR1 SGHDT, CDR2 YYEEEE. This CDR3 contains 12 residues. Trimming left V 3 bases short and J 3 bases short, with 7 bases between. The CDR3 loop reads CASSSGFYEQYF. The CDR3 DNA reads as TGTGCCAGCAGCTCGGGATTCTACGAGCAGTACTTC.

The chain combines TRBV6-1 with TRBJ2-3, with unresolved D. From germline, CDR1 is MNHNS and CDR2 SASEGT. This CDR3 contains 13 residues. Between the trimmed V and J ends, which lost 1 base and 6 bases, there was a span of 8 bases. The CDR3 nucleotides are TGTGCCAGCAGTGAAGGGAGTAGGGATACGCAGTATTTT. Its translation: CASSEGSRDTQYF.

The chain combines TRBV4-1 with TRBJ2-7; a possible D gene is TRBD2 (6 bases). The CDR3 totals 13 residues. V shed 4 bases and J shed 5 bases, with 12 bases lying between them. From germline, CDR1 is MGHRA and CDR2 YSYEKL. This chain's CDR3 is CASSLNAGHEQYF. Written as DNA, the CDR3 is TGCGCCAGCAGCCTCAACGCGGGGCACGAGCAGTACTTC.

V is TRBV7-3 and J is TRBJ1-2, with 7 bases aligning to TRBD1. Germline loops: CDR1 SGHTA, CDR2 FQGTGA. CDR3 size: 14 residues. The ends lost 5 bases at V and 8 bases at J; junction bases unmatched: 11. CDR3 nucleotides: TGTGCCAGCAGCCTCCAGTGGACAGGAGAAGGCTACACCTTC. Its protein is CASSLQWTGEGYTF.

This chain uses TRBV7-3 with TRBJ2-1; tentatively, D is TRBD2 (6 bases). Trimming removed 2 bases at V and 7 bases at J, with 15 bases between. The CDR3 has 15 residues. The germline V gene has CDR1 SGHTA and CDR2 FQGTGA. CDR3 nucleotide sequence: TGTGCCAGCAGCTTATCTGGAGGGGCTAGGAATGAGCAGTTCTTC. It codes for CASSLSGGARNEQFF.

The V call is TRBV6-6, the J call TRBJ1-1, with 7 positions matching TRBD1. V lost 6 bases and J lost 8; bases outside the gene matches: 12. Germline assignment: CDR1 MNHNY and CDR2 SVGAGI (reference sequence). The CDR3 runs to 14 residues. CDR3 residues: CASSSQQGLTEAFF. CDR3 nucleotide sequence: TGTGCCAGCAGCTCCCAACAGGGGTTGACCGAAGCTTTCTTT.

The rearrangement links TRBV18 to TRBJ1-1, with D hard to call. Per the germline V gene, CDR1 is KGHSH and CDR2 is LQKENI. The V gene lost 6 bases and the J gene lost 9 bases, with 14 bases spanning the gap. There are 12 residues in the CDR3. CDR3 nucleotide sequence: TGTGCCAGCTCGTTGGAGGGAACTAAAGCTTTCTTT. It yields the protein CASSLEGTKAFF.

This rearrangement joins TRBV6-1 to TRBJ2-4; D is possibly TRBD1 (6 bases). The ends were cut back, 7 bases at V and 2 bases at J, with 12 bases in the middle. The CDR3 spans 14 residues. The germline V gene encodes CDR1 MNHNS and CDR2 SASEGT. The CDR3 sequence: CASTAGTSKNIQYF. The CDR3 nucleotides are TGTGCCAGCACCGCCGGGACATCCAAAAACATTCAGTACTTC.

This clone appeared a few times. The rearrangement uses TRBV7-9 and TRBJ2-7; D possibly corresponds to TRBD2 (5 bases). The CDR3 consists of 14 residues. Deletions cut 6 bases from V and 3 bases from J, with 15 bases between. Germline CDR1 and CDR2: SEHNR and FQNEAQ (reference sequence). The CDR3 bases are TGTGCCAGCAGTCCCCCCCTAGCTGACTACGAGCAGTACTTC. Encoded protein: CASSPPLADYEQYF. Complete variable domain (other parts from reference TRBV7-9 and TRBJ2-7): DTGVSQNPRHKITKRGQNVTFRCDPISEHNRLYWYRQTLGQGPEFLTYFQNEAQLEKSRLLSDRFSAERPKGSFSTLEIQRTEQGDSAMYLCASSPPLADYEQYFGPGTRLTVT.

J is TRBJ1-1 and V is TRBV9, with 8 bases that match TRBD1. Germline CDR1 and CDR2: SGDLS and YYNGEE. The CDR3 is 14 residues long. V shed 0 bases and J 8 bases; nucleotides not matched to a gene: 6. The CDR3 sequence: CASSVDGRTGEAFF. Here the CDR3 DNA reads TGTGCCAGCAGCGTAGATGGACGGACAGGGGAAGCTTTCTTT.

To note about this clone: One end of the junction fails to match germline, which may point to a read error. V gene TRBV6-1 combines with J gene TRBJ1-3; D is perhaps TRBD1 (5 bases). Germline assignment: CDR1 MNHNS and CDR2 SASEGT. The CDR3 spans 10 residues. The CDR3: CASSNLRAHF. The CDR3 coding sequence is TGTGCCAGCAGTAACCTCAGGGCGCATTTT.

The rearrangement uses TRBV4-1 and TRBJ2-7, with 9 bases lining up with TRBD1. V lost 0 bases to trimming and J lost 6 bases; unmatched junction nucleotides: 6. Germline V gene sequence: CDR1 MGHRA, CDR2 YSYEKL. CDR3 length equals 15 residues. In DNA, the CDR3 is TGCGCCAGCAGCCAAGATAATTGGACAGGGGCCGAGCAGTACTTC. Its translation: CASSQDNWTGAEQYF.

This chain uses TRBV18 with TRBJ1-5, with D perhaps matching TRBD1 (5 bases). The CDR3 consists of 14 residues. The germline gives CDR1 KGHSH, CDR2 LQKENI. Trimming removed 2 bases from V and 6 bases from J, with 11 bases in between. The CDR3 loop reads CASSPGGGSQPQHF. The CDR3 DNA reads as TGTGCCAGCTCACCAGGGGGGGGTAGTCAGCCCCAGCATTTT.

V and J are TRBV27 and TRBJ2-2; TRBD1 matches 10 bases. Germline lookup yields CDR1 MNHEY and CDR2 SMNVEV (reference sequence). The length of the CDR3 is 15 residues. Losses at the gene ends were 8 bases for V and 7 bases for J; bases not matched to a gene: 10. As DNA, the CDR3 is TGTGCCAGCGGGCTCGCGACAGGGGGCTTCGGGGAGCTGTTTTTT. It specifies CASGLATGGFGELFF.